Listed here are 14 T cell receptor beta chains from one sample, sequenced in a study of vaccination and CD4 T cells after COVID-19. Treatment specified: roughly 10-day PBMC culture with coronavirus spike peptide pools or control peptides (ViraFEST assay). An Oncomine TCR Beta short-read assay was used to sequence the DNA from cultured CD4+ T cells. TCRdb reprocessed the PCR reads with MiXCR, giving one entry per CDR3 protein. The sample includes roughly 19,000 distinct CDR3 sequences, approximately 60% of them seen just once. No antigen is known for these receptors. The sequenced material came from CD4+ T cells from blood, cultured in vitro. These receptors were collected from a human donor who had recovered from COVID-19.

Only a few counts were recorded for this clonotype. V is TRBV2 and J is TRBJ1-5; D is ambiguous. The V end was cut by 8 bases, the J end by 0 bases, with 14 bases between. The CDR3 length is 15 residues. Germline CDR1 is SNHLY and CDR2 is FYNNEI. CDR3 coding DNA: TGTGCCAGCTCCCCACGGGGTTATAGCAATCAGCCCCAGCATTTT. Protein sequence: CASSPRGYSNQPQHF.

This clonotype was counted a few times. The gene calls are TRBV10-1 and TRBJ2-2; 11 bases map to TRBD1. The J segment lost 6 bases and the V segment lost 6 bases, leaving 6 bases of the junction unmatched. CDR1 is WNHNN and CDR2 is SYGVQD in the germline V gene (reference sequence). The CDR3 is 15 residues long. For the CDR3, the DNA is TGCGCCAGCAGCAGGACAGGGGGCGCCGCCGGGGAGCTGTTTTTT. It encodes CASSRTGGAAGELFF.

This clonotype was counted between two and nine times. The V gene is TRBV15, the J gene TRBJ2-7; D possibly corresponds to TRBD2 (5 bases). The CDR3 is made up of 15 amino acids. Germline CDR1 is LNHNV and CDR2 is YYDKDF (reference sequence). V shed 0 bases and J shed 0 bases, with 9 bases lying between them. CDR3 protein: CATSRDPGSSYEQYF. The CDR3 DNA reads as TGTGCCACCAGCAGAGATCCGGGGAGCTCCTACGAGCAGTACTTC.

The chain joins TRBV12-3 or TRBV12-4 to TRBJ1-6, with D uncertain. Trimming cost V 2 bases and J 7 bases, with 9 bases left between them. The CDR3 sequence is 14 residues long. DNA for the CDR3: TGTGCCAGCAGTTTACATCTTGGAAATTCACCCCTCCACTTT. This encodes CASSLHLGNSPLHF.

This chain joins TRBV19 and TRBJ1-2; 7 bases line up with TRBD1. CDR3 length: 12 amino acids. J gave up 6 bases and V 10 bases, and 8 bases lay outside the gene matches. Per the germline V gene, CDR1 is LNHDA and CDR2 is SQIVND (reference sequence). In nucleotides, the CDR3 is TGTGCCATGTGGACAGGATTTGATGGCTACACCTTC. Protein sequence: CAMWTGFDGYTF.

The chain combines TRBV3-1 with TRBJ1-5; D unclear. Germline CDR1 reads LGHDT; CDR2 reads YNNKEL (reference sequence). This CDR3 has 14 residues. Trimming stripped 5 bases from V and 0 bases from J, with 8 bases between. The CDR3 sequence is CASSGAASNQPQHF. DNA for the CDR3: TGTGCCAGCAGCGGCGCAGCTAGCAATCAGCCCCAGCATTTT.

This chain uses TRBV6-1 with TRBJ2-6; D is perhaps TRBD1 or TRBD2 (6 bases each). Trimming stripped 0 bases from V and 5 bases from J, with 11 bases between. Germline CDR1 and CDR2: MNHNS and SASEGT. This CDR3 is built from 16 residues. The CDR3 loop is CASSEAGGLWANVLTF. The DNA of the CDR3 is TGTGCCAGCAGTGAAGCGGGGGGCCTTTGGGCCAACGTCCTGACTTTC.

This chain links TRBV20-1 with TRBJ2-5, with 8 bases lining up with TRBD1. This CDR3 has 15 amino acids. Per the germline V gene, CDR1 is DFQATT and CDR2 is SNEGSKA (reference sequence). V was pared by 0 bases and J by 5 bases, with 8 bases of the junction left unmatched. CDR3: CSARDGRTGQETQYF. CDR3 bases: TGCAGTGCTAGAGATGGGCGGACAGGGCAGGAGACCCAGTACTTC.

This clonotype was found a few times. This chain connects TRBV15 to TRBJ2-3; 9 bases line up with TRBD1. Germline V CDR1 and CDR2: LNHNV, YYDKDF (reference sequence). The CDR3 spans 15 residues. V shed 5 bases and J 2 bases; nucleotides not matched to a gene: 5. The CDR3: CATSRGQGVTDTQYF. The CDR3 nucleotides read TGTGCCACCAGCCGGGGACAGGGTGTCACAGATACGCAGTATTTT.

This clonotype has only a few counts. The CDR3 DNA reads as TGTGCCAGCAGCGAGACCGGGACCCATCCCACAGATACGCAGTATTTT. Amino acid sequence: CASSETGTHPTDTQYF. The chain combines TRBV11-1 with TRBJ2-3; D may match TRBD1 or TRBD2 (5 bases each). Trimming removed 5 bases from V and 2 bases from J, with 17 bases in between. CDR3 length equals 16 residues. Germline assignment: CDR1 SGHAT and CDR2 FQDESV (reference sequence).

This clonotype came up once. The rearrangement joins TRBV10-1 to TRBJ2-2; D tentatively fits TRBD1 or TRBD2 (6 bases each). Germline CDR1 WNHNN, CDR2 SYGVQD (reference sequence). Trimming removed 0 bases at V and 3 bases at J, with 11 bases between. This CDR3 spans 16 amino acids. CDR3 protein: CASSESKGGDTGELFF. DNA of the CDR3: TGCGCCAGCAGTGAGTCAAAGGGGGGAGACACCGGGGAGCTGTTTTTT.

The genes are TRBV7-3 and TRBJ2-1; D is possibly TRBD1 (6 bases). The V gene's germline CDR1 is SGHTA and CDR2 FQGTGA. The V and J ends lost 5 bases and 5 bases respectively, with 10 bases between them. CDR3 size: 13 residues. CDR3 amino acids: CASSPDSDNEQFF. The DNA of the CDR3 is TGTGCCAGCAGCCCGGACAGCGACAATGAGCAGTTCTTC.

This clonotype occurred a few times. V and J are TRBV3-1 and TRBJ1-6, with 7 positions matching TRBD1. In germline, CDR1 is LGHDT, CDR2 YNNKEL (reference sequence). The CDR3 length is 13 residues. The ends lost 6 bases at V and 6 bases at J; junction bases unmatched: 2. This CDR3 reads CASSRDSNSPLHF. CDR3 bases: TGTGCCAGCAGTCGGGACAGTAATTCACCCCTCCACTTT. Drawing the rest from reference TRBV3-1 and TRBJ1-6, the complete variable domain is DTAVSQTPKYLVTQMGNDKSIKCEQNLGHDTMYWYKQDSKKFLKIMFSYNNKELIINETVPNRFSPKSPDKAHLNLHINSLELGDSAVYFCASSRDSNSPLHFGNGTRLTVT.

V and J are TRBV20-1 and TRBJ2-7; perhaps TRBD2 as D (6 bases). Germline lookup yields CDR1 DFQATT and CDR2 SNEGSKA (reference sequence). CDR3 size: 15 residues. V lost 1 base and J lost 3, with 16 bases in between. This chain's CDR3 is CSARGIGGAGYEQYF. The CDR3 nucleotides read TGCAGTGCTAGAGGAATAGGAGGGGCAGGCTACGAGCAGTACTTC.